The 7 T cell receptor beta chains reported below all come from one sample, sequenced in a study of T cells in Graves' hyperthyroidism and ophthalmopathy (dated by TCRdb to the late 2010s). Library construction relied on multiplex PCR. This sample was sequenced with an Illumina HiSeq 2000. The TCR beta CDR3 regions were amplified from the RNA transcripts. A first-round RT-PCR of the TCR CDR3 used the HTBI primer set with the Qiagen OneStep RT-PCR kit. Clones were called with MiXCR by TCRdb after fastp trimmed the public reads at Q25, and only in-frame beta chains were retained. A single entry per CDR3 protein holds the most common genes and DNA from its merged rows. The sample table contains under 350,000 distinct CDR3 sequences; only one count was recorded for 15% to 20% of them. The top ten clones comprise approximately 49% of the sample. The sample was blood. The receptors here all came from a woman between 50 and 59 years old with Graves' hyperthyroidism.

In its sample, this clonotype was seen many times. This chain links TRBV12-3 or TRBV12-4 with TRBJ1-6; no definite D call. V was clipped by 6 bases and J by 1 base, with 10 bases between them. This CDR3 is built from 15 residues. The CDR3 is CASRGRRSYNSPLHF. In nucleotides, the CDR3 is TGTGCCAGCAGGGGGAGGCGGTCCTATAATTCACCCCTCCACTTT.

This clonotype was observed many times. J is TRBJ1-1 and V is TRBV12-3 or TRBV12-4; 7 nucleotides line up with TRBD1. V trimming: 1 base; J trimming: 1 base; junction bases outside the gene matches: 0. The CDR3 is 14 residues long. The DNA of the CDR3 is TGTGCCAGCAGTTTAGAGGGGGCGAACACTGAAGCTTTCTTT. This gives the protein CASSLEGANTEAFF.

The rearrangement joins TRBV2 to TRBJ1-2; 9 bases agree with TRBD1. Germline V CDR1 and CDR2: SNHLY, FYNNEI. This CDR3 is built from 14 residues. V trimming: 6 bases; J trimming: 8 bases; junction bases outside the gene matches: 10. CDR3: CASSLTGGDPGYTF. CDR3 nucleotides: TGTGCCAGCAGCCTGACAGGGGGGGACCCCGGCTACACCTTC.

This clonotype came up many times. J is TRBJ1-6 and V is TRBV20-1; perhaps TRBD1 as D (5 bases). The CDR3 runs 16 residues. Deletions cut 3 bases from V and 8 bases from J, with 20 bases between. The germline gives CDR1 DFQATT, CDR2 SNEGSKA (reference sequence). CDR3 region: CSARTQTGTKDSPLHF. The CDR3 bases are TGCAGTGCTAGGACTCAAACCGGGACGAAGGATTCACCCCTCCACTTT.

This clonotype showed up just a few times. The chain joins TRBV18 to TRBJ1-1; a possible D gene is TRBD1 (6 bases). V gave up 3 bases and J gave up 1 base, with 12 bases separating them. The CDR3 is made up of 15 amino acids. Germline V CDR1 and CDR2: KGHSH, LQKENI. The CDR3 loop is CASSPYQGTNTEAFF. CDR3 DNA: TGTGCCAGCTCACCGTACCAGGGGACGAACACTGAAGCTTTCTTT.

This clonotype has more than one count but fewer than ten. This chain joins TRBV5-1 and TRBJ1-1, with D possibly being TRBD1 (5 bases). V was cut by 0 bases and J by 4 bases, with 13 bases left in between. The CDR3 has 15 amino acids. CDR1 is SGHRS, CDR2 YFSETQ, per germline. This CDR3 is CASSLATGGGTEAFF. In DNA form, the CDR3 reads TGCGCCAGCAGCTTGGCCACGGGTGGGGGCACTGAAGCTTTCTTT. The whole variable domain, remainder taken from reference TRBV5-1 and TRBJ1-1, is KAGVTQTPRYLIKTRGQQVTLSCSPISGHRSVSWYQQTPGQGLQFLFEYFSETQRNKGNFPGRFSGRQFSNSRSEMNVSTLELGDSALYLCASSLATGGGTEAFFGQGTRLTVV.

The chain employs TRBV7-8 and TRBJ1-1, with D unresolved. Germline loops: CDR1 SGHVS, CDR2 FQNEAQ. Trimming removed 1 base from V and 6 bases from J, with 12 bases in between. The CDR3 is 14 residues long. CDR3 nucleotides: TGTGCCAGCAGCTTAGAGGGAGTTCCGCCTGAAGCTTTCTTT. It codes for CASSLEGVPPEAFF. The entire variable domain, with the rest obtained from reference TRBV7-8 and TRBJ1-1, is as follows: GAGVSQSPRYKVAKRGQDVALRCDPISGHVSLFWYQQALGQGPEFLTYFQNEAQLDKSGLPSDRFFAERPEGSVSTLKIQRTQQEDSAVYLCASSLEGVPPEAFFGQGTRLTVV.